Listed below are T cell receptor beta chains from one sample, sequenced in a study of patients and donors after allogeneic stem cell transplantation. Each CDR3 protein gets one entry after TCRdb re-called the RT-PCR reads with MiXCR. The sample includes 900,000 to 1,000,000 distinct CDR3 sequences, around 17% of them seen just once. The sample taken for sequencing was blood, either unsorted or a sorted T cell fraction (not recorded which). These receptor sequences come from a human donor who was either an allogeneic HSCT recipient or a stem cell or donor lymphocyte infusion donor (not recorded which). It is not recorded whose cells these are; they may come from a transplant donor. Each CDR3 is given with its conserved first and last residue. A D gene is named only where the DNA matches it firmly. Clone size, where shown, is once, few, many, or a class for clones that have expanded.

j_call v_call d_call clone_size cdr3_aa cdr3_nt
TRBJ2-7 TRBV20-1 . . CSARVPGRVSYEQYF TGCAGTGCTAGAGTGCCTGGACGGGTCTCCTACGAGCAGTACTTC
TRBJ1-1 TRBV4-3 . few CASSQTSRGTEAFF TGCGCCAGCAGCCAAACTAGCAGGGGAACTGAAGCTTTCTTT
TRBJ2-7 TRBV5-6 . few CASSLGTREQYF TGTGCCAGCAGCTTGGGTACTCGCGAGCAGTACTTC
TRBJ1-5 TRBV6-1 . few CASSEGNQPQHF TGTGCCAGCTCAGAGGGAAATCAGCCCCAGCATTTT
TRBJ1-5 TRBV2 . . CASSVQGLFNQPQHF TGTGCCAGCAGTGTACAAGGGTTGTTCAATCAGCCCCAGCATTTT
TRBJ2-1 TRBV6-5 TRBD2 few CASSYTPSGRLNNEQFF TGTGCCAGCAGTTACACCCCTAGCGGGAGATTAAACAATGAGCAGTTCTTC
TRBJ2-2 TRBV5-6 . . CASSYGFGELFF TGTGCCAGCAGCTATGGTTTCGGGGAGCTGTTTTTT
TRBJ1-1 TRBV9 . few CASSVVGAGEAFF TGTGCCAGCAGCGTAGTAGGGGCCGGTGAAGCTTTCTTT
TRBJ2-7 TRBV12-3/TRBV12-4 . many CASSLTGWFEQYF TGTGCCAGCAGTTTGACGGGGTGGTTCGAGCAGTACTTC
TRBJ1-1 TRBV30 . few CAWSELEAFF TGTGCCTGGAGTGAACTGGAAGCTTTCTTT
TRBJ2-4 TRBV18 . . CASSPPSGGSKRNIQYF TGTGCCAGCTCACCCCCATCGGGGGGCTCCAAAAGGAACATTCAGTACTTC
TRBJ2-4 TRBV5-5 TRBD2 . CASSLAGDYGNIQYF TGTGCCAGCAGCTTGGCCGGGGACTACGGCAACATTCAGTACTTC
TRBJ1-3 TRBV12-3/TRBV12-4 . few CASSLRGRSSGNTIYF TGTGCCAGCAGTTTAAGGGGACGGTCCTCTGGAAACACCATATATTTT
TRBJ2-2 TRBV2 TRBD2 . CASRAGSKAGGTGELFF TGTGCCAGCAGAGCGGGATCTAAGGCGGGTGGCACCGGGGAGCTGTTTTTT
TRBJ1-2 TRBV5-4 . . CASSLSGTRTYGYTF TGTGCCAGCAGCTTGAGCGGGACAAGGACGTATGGCTACACCTTC
TRBJ2-7 TRBV15 . few CATSRDMINYEQYF TGTGCCACCAGCAGAGATATGATCAACTACGAGCAGTACTTC
TRBJ2-1 TRBV20-1 . few CSAFRGSAYNEQFF TGCAGTGCCTTCCGGGGTTCCGCCTACAATGAGCAGTTCTTC
TRBJ2-3 TRBV5-1 . few CASSLTGKVTDTQYF TGCGCCAGCAGCTTAACCGGGAAAGTCACAGATACGCAGTATTTT
TRBJ2-5 TRBV12-3/TRBV12-4 TRBD1 few CASSLDRSLQETQYF TGTGCCAGCAGTCTGGACAGGTCCCTACAAGAGACCCAGTACTTC
TRBJ2-2 TRBV6-2/TRBV6-3 . few CASNRGRTGELFF TGTGCCAGCAACCGCGGCCGGACCGGGGAGCTGTTTTTT
TRBJ1-2 TRBV13 . few CASSLGGVKARDGYTF TGTGCCAGCAGCTTAGGTGGGGTAAAGGCAAGGGATGGCTACACCTTC
TRBJ1-5 TRBV11-1 . . CASARDPNQPQHF TGTGCCAGCGCCAGGGACCCCAATCAGCCCCAGCATTTT
TRBJ1-2 TRBV9 . once CASSVGGSRQATNYGYTF TGTGCCAGCAGCGTAGGTGGGTCGAGACAGGCGACTAACTATGGCTACACCTTC
TRBJ1-2 TRBV20-1 TRBD1 few CSARTGRINYGYTF TGCAGTGCGAGGACAGGGAGAATAAACTATGGCTACACCTTC
TRBJ1-2 TRBV5-1 . few CASSLALGEDGYTF TGCGCCAGCAGCTTGGCCTTGGGGGAGGATGGCTACACCTTC
TRBJ2-7 TRBV29-1 . once CSVVARGVSYEQYF TGCAGCGTTGTAGCCAGGGGAGTATCCTACGAGCAGTACTTC
TRBJ2-3 TRBV28 . few CASSLRLHLDTQYF TGTGCCAGCAGTTTAAGGCTACATCTCGATACGCAGTATTTT
TRBJ1-5 TRBV7-9 TRBD1 . CASSLTRDRGYNQPQHF TGTGCCAGCAGCTTAACTCGGGACAGGGGCTACAATCAGCCCCAGCATTTT
TRBJ2-3 TRBV7-2 . . CASSRGGDVTDTQYF TGTGCCAGCAGCAGGGGGGGGGACGTCACAGATACGCAGTATTTT
TRBJ1-2 TRBV3-1 TRBD1 few CASSHRTGEGYGYTF TGTGCCAGCAGCCACCGGACAGGAGAGGGCTATGGCTACACCTTC
TRBJ2-2 TRBV29-1 TRBD1 few CSVQRTGGPGELFF TGCAGCGTGCAGCGGACAGGGGGCCCCGGGGAGCTGTTTTTT
TRBJ2-3 TRBV12-3/TRBV12-4 . few CASSLPHRGWADTQYF TGTGCCAGCAGTTTACCCCATAGGGGGTGGGCAGATACGCAGTATTTT
TRBJ2-7 TRBV5-1 . . CASSPRQEISYEQYF TGCGCCAGCAGCCCGAGACAGGAAATTTCCTACGAGCAGTACTTC
TRBJ2-1 TRBV9 . . CASSVGASRFNEQFF TGTGCCAGCAGCGTAGGTGCCTCCCGGTTCAATGAGCAGTTCTTC
TRBJ2-1 TRBV28 . . CASRQPGSVEEQFF TGTGCCAGCAGACAACCAGGGTCGGTCGAGGAGCAGTTCTTC
TRBJ1-4 TRBV6-5 . . CASSYSLLALNEKLFF TGTGCCAGCAGTTACTCCCTGCTCGCCCTAAATGAAAAACTGTTTTTT
TRBJ2-7 TRBV7-8 TRBD1 few CASSDRDSVYEQYF TGTGCCAGCAGCGACCGGGACAGTGTCTACGAGCAGTACTTC
TRBJ2-5 TRBV6-1 . few CASRESVGNFETQYF TGTGCCAGCAGGGAATCAGTGGGCAACTTTGAGACCCAGTACTTC
TRBJ2-1 TRBV6-5 TRBD2 . CASSYPTSGDYNEQFF TGTGCCAGCAGTTACCCCACTAGCGGGGACTACAATGAGCAGTTCTTC
TRBJ2-5 TRBV5-6 . few CASSLDSETQYF TGTGCCAGCAGCTTGGACAGCGAGACCCAGTACTTC
TRBJ2-1 TRBV7-8 . few CASSLGGAGPTYNEQFF TGTGCCAGCAGCTTAGGGGGGGCGGGGCCGACCTACAATGAGCAGTTCTTC
TRBJ2-3 TRBV25-1 TRBD2 few CASSEWGAGGRTDTQYF TGTGCCAGCAGTGAATGGGGGGCGGGAGGGAGGACAGATACGCAGTATTTT
TRBJ1-3 TRBV12-3/TRBV12-4 . many CASSPRVSGNTIYF TGTGCCAGCAGTCCCAGGGTGTCTGGAAACACCATATATTTT
TRBJ2-3 TRBV20-1 . . CSARDDHRNTQYF TGCAGTGCTAGAGATGACCACAGGAATACGCAGTATTTT
TRBJ1-2 TRBV14 . few CASSQEMGRKYGYTF TGTGCCAGCAGCCAAGAAATGGGACGGAAGTATGGCTACACCTTC